This TCR beta chain was sequenced for a study of cytomegalovirus exposure and HLA in healthy donors. On the study more broadly: Samples from HLA-typed donors yielded 85 million to 95 million unique TCRs in an early data release.

V was cut by 3 bases and J by 5 bases, with 15 bases left in between. In germline, CDR1 is SGHNT, CDR2 YYREEE (reference sequence). The CDR3 length is 15 residues. The study ran its PCR with 60 Vbeta and 13 Jbeta primers. Some clones are missing from TCRdb's copy, which holds only in-frame ones; the method was immunoSEQ multiplex PCR. Among about 86,000 clones listed, 70% to 85% were seen once. The source material was PBMCs. The clonotype originates from a man in his 60s in good health and CMV-seronegative. The J gene is TRBJ2-1, the V gene TRBV5-4, with a weak D call TRBD2 (7 bases). The CDR3 loop reads CASSSAGAADNEQFF. The CDR3 DNA reads TGTGCCAGCAGCTCCGCGGGGGCCGCTGACAATGAGCAGTTCTTC.